Included here is one T cell receptor (beta chain) sequence, with context. The CDR3 extends over 17 amino acids. The V and J ends lost 5 bases and 5 bases, in that order; junction bases with no gene match: 6. Germline values: CDR1 MNHEY, CDR2 SMNVEV (reference sequence). This entry comes from a study of cytotoxic CD8 clonotypes in ibrutinib-treated CLL. In the study overall: There were, on average, about 240,000 productive templates and 90,000 to 95,000 productive rearrangements per sample.

Sequencing was performed with immunoSEQ multiplex PCR; in TCRdb, only in-frame clones are kept and a portion is missing. Altogether approximately 140,000 clones are present, around 90% being singletons, with the ten largest covering approximately 11%. This receptor was identified in a human donor with chronic lymphocytic leukemia. The V and J genes are TRBV27 and TRBJ2-2; 15 positions match TRBD2. This material consisted of PBMCs, taken after 12 months of ibrutinib treatment. The CDR3: CASSIRTSGRATGELFF. The CDR3 nucleotides read TGTGCCAGCAGTATTAGGACTAGCGGGAGGGCAACCGGGGAGCTGTTTTTT.